This T cell receptor (beta chain) stems from a study of Graves' ophthalmopathy and Graves' hyperthyroidism (dated 2018 in TCRdb). Describing the broader study: Peripheral blood samples were taken at the time of initial diagnosis, before any treatment was given. TCR beta repertoire signatures were used to distinguish Graves' ophthalmopathy from Graves' hyperthyroidism and to predict progression to ophthalmopathy. In total, 120 to 150 blood samples were TCR-sequenced: 40 to 45 ophthalmopathy, some 75 hyperthyroidism and some 17 hyperthyroidism-to-ophthalmopathy patients. To explore V-J signatures distinguishing ophthalmopathy from hyperthyroidism, a discovery set of 100 patients (around 44 ophthalmopathy, 57 stable hyperthyroidism) was enrolled. An independent validation cohort was composed of roughly 18 hyperthyroidism patients and more than 15 patients who later progressed from hyperthyroidism to ophthalmopathy. In over five hyperthyroidism patients, T-cell repertoires of thyroid tissue and blood were compared. After sampling, hyperthyroidism patients received methimazole starting at 30 mg daily, and ophthalmopathy patients received high-dose intravenous methylprednisolone. For training and testing, the 110 or so patients in the discovery cohort were randomly divided in a 7:3 ratio.

The paper as a whole reports these results and caveats: In cross-validation, the 13-signature model distinguished ophthalmopathy from stable hyperthyroidism with 85% to 90% sensitivity and around 82% specificity, and in the test set the corresponding values were roughly 80% and 75%. Most of the expanded thyroid clonotypes with a frequency above 0.001 were also detected in blood, and it was suggested that the thyroid immune response may be reflected by blood repertoires. In validation, the model predicted ophthalmopathy progression with 55% to 71% sensitivity and 72.22% specificity; 12 predicted patients were CT-confirmed with GO in a median of 6.5 months. No statistical method was used to set the sample size in advance, and the investigators knew which group each participant was assigned to.

Trimming at the junction amounts to 4 bases on V and 7 bases on J, and the germline ends lie 16 bases apart. CDR1 and CDR2 are drawn from the germline V gene: LGHNA, YSLEER. Including cysteine and phenylalanine, the CDR3 has 14 amino acids. Of all the DNA, just the CDR3 is kept, 42 bases in frame from base 1. Stable hyperthyroidism was defined as no progression to ophthalmopathy within 18 months of follow-up. Hyperthyroidism patients were newly diagnosed, with disease duration under 2 months, and aged 18 to 65 years. Patients were excluded if they had other autoimmune diseases, uncontrolled infections, pregnancy or lactation. Clinical symptoms, serum thyroxine, TRAb, thyroid ultrasound and orbital computed tomography were used for diagnosis. Ficoll-Paque density gradient centrifugation was used to isolate PBMCs from 10 ml of fresh peripheral blood. Trizol reagent was used to extract the total RNA, and its quality was then checked on an Agilent 2100 Bioanalyzer.

This clonotype was seen a few times. Its antigen is not yet known. No base qualities exist here, and no much larger clone lies one base off it. For repertoire sequencing, the TCR beta CDR3 regions were amplified from RNA transcripts. A first-round RT-PCR used HTBI primers with the Qiagen OneStep RT-PCR kit, followed by a second-round multiplex PCR, size selection and purification. Sequencing of the libraries was carried out on an Illumina HiSeq2000 in paired-end mode with 100 bp reads. Concerning the study's data processing: SOAPnuke was used to process the reads, throwing out any read that had adapters, had uncalled bases, had a mean Phred below 15, or lacked an exact constant-primer or identifier match. COPE v1.2.5 was used to merge the high-quality paired reads. Unique nucleotide sequences were defined as clonotypes and aligned to IMGT TRB V, D and J references using MiTCR v1.1. Only V-J combinations with frequency above 0.0001 were analysed, covering about 99% of repertoires. For each V-J combination, a TCR clonal expansion and chaos score was defined as F50 clonal expansion divided by the chaos observed in the TCRdist matrix. Welch's t-statistics and random forest were used to reduce features to about a dozen V-J combinations, which were fed into a naive Bayes classifier. The Morisita-Horn index was used to measure how similar the thyroid and blood repertoires were. The public reads were run again by TCRdb, first through fastp at Q25 and then through MiXCR, and only productive beta chains were kept. Rows matching on CDR3 protein sequence are summarized as one entry with the most common DNA and genes. In this record, the V and J calls reflect TCRdb's handling and not the investigators' own analysis. The sample yields about 16,000 distinct CDR3 sequences; more than 45% were counted once. Clones ranked in the top ten supply around 25% of the sample.

The clonotype was recovered from a woman aged 40 to 50 with stable Graves' hyperthyroidism. Donor details come from another sample of the same person, matched by shared clones. Sequencing was carried out using peripheral blood. The chain was built from TRBV4-3 and TRBJ1-2; there is no confident call for the D gene. The CDR3 amino acid sequence is: CASSRKGSRSGYTF. The nucleotides read TGCGCCAGCAGCCGAAAGGGCAGTAGGTCTGGCTACACCTTC.